This T cell receptor beta chain was obtained from a study of blood T cell repertoires in COVID-19. For the study at large: There were acute and convalescent COVID-19 samples, and they came from the United States, Italy and Spain. PBMCs, B-cell-depleted T cells, or T cells provided the cDNA or gDNA that made up the material.

It was during active infection that Seattle patients were enrolled and then longitudinally followed. CDR1 is SGHRS and CDR2 is YFSETQ in the germline V gene. The CDR3 covers 18 residues. The J segment lost 1 base and the V segment lost 2 bases, leaving 4 bases of the junction unmatched. In the authors' workflow: Reference gene primer amplification gave nucleated cell count estimates. Libraries were prepared by immunoSEQ multiplex PCR; TCRdb keeps only in-frame clonotypes and omits some of them. V and J calls and clone size are copied from that table; D and trimming were computed from the DNA. The table lists about 62,000 clones, 80% to 90% of them singletons, with about 20% in the top ten. This clone was detected only once.

This clonotype was obtained from a woman aged 60-75 years with COVID-19, enrolled during active disease. The V and J genes are TRBV5-1 and TRBJ2-3; 16 bases are shared with TRBD2. Sequenced material: peripheral blood. The CDR3 coding sequence is TGCGCCAGCAGCTTAGGGACTAGCGGGAGGGCCGGCACAGATACGCAGTATTTT. Translated: CASSLGTSGRAGTDTQYF.